What follows is one T cell receptor (beta chain) and its context. The antigen it binds to is not known. Base qualities are not provided; no much larger clone lies one nucleotide away. The immunoSEQ hsTCRB v3.0 assay was used at survey level resolution to sequence the TRB variable region. The targeted TRB sequencing depth was about 35,000-55,000 T-cell genomes per sample. An Illumina MiSeq with a v3 150-cycle kit was used to sequence the pooled TRB libraries. The original pipeline was this. Repertoire analysis was run in R within a reproducible Nextflow workflow that covered QC, data transformation and analysis. LymphoSeq2, an R package for AIRR-Seq data exploration, was used to implement custom analyses. After excluding a few samples that yielded fewer than 5000 total TRB sequences, around 190 HIV repertoires remained for analysis. Of the 188 retained HIV repertoires, almost 60 were collected before and approximately 130 after ART initiation. Each repertoire was downsampled to 5000 TRB nucleotide sequences, and summary statistics were averaged across 100 downsampling iterations. TRB sequences were retained for analysis only if CDR3 regions of at least seven amino acids were present. Diversity was assessed using a clonality score derived from Shannon entropy and using the Gini coefficient. In repertoire networks, the top 5000 CDR3 amino acid sequences were linked whenever an edit distance of one separated two sequences. Antigen specificity groups and MHC restriction were predicted for TRB CDR3 amino acid sequences with GLIPH2. Known CMV, EBV, HIV or tissue antigen associations were flagged by matching CDR3 amino acid sequences against VDJdb and McPAS-TCR. Pre-ART, post-ART and control groups were compared with Wilcoxon signed-rank tests and Holm-Bonferroni correction. Imported from immuneACCESS, the table was reduced by TCRdb to in-frame sequences with V and J called. These copies leave out some clones; in studies compared against another copy, an unresolved V gene accounts for under half, and the cause of the remainder is not known. V and J calls and clone size follow that table, whereas D and trimming were derived from the DNA. A total of roughly 16,000 clones appear in this sample, approximately 81% of them only once. The ten largest clones represent about 5.2% of the sample.

The data stem from a study of long-term antiretroviral therapy in people with HIV (dated by TCRdb to the early 2020s). In the study overall: The earliest samples were collected about a decade before the 2015 WHO recommendation for immediate ART, when ART was typically delayed until CD4 counts fell. Whether ART initiation and durable HIV suppression were associated with changes in peripheral blood TRB repertoire composition and diversity was tested in a retrospective serial study. The cohort contributed about 200 cryopreserved PBMC samples from 25 to 35 adults with confirmed HIV infection, collected serially over a mean of approximately six years (range 1-12). Of the roughly 30 participants with HIV, ten to eleven were female. No cross-contamination during QIAcube processing turned up in test extractions that ran a monoclonal T-cell line alongside around 32 polyclonal samples.

Participants were included only if at least one PBMC sample before ART initiation and at least two post-ART samples were available. Treatment was received in the United States of America by all participants with HIV. Cryopreserved samples of about 0.95-11 million PBMC were thawed and washed before DNA extraction. At the time of the earliest PBMC sample for each participant with HIV, ages ranged from roughly 23 to 60 years. PBMC samples from each participant spanned 1-4 timepoints before ART initiation and 2-8 timepoints after ART initiation, with a median of 7 samples. Serial HIV viral load, CD4+ T-cell count, ART history and demographic data were obtained for every participant. Genomic DNA was extracted from unsorted PBMC with a Qiagen kit on a QIAcube, processed in batches of 12 samples. Based on the germline V gene, the CDR1 and CDR2 sequences are SQVTM and ANQGSEA. V gives up 3 bases and J gives up 8 bases, and the segment between their germline ends measures 8 bases. The CDR3, from cysteine to phenylalanine, totals 11 residues. The sequence is cut down to CDR3 DNA, 33 bases in frame from base 1.

Overall study results and their limits: Because pre-ART samples had limited cell numbers, unsorted PBMC were profiled rather than sorted CD4+ and CD8+ T cells. The samples span the years 2004 to 2017, and the ART regimens used at that time may not be as effective as current regimens. Inferences about post-ART repertoire changes are limited because no data were available on ART adherence, viral resistance or therapy changes. Compared with controls, HIV repertoires had narrower CDR3 length ranges, and the network structure pointed to an antigen-experienced repertoire that shifted only slightly toward naive after ART. Owing to limited PBMC availability, only the TCR beta chain was sequenced, without alpha chain pairing. A significant increase in TRB diversity was found to be associated with ART initiation, although TRB diversity was observed to remain significantly below that of transplant donor controls even after long-term ART. At every time point, the repertoire was dominated by expanded TRB clones first identified before ART initiation, although this dominance fluctuated and, in many PLHIV, declined after ART.

The chain employs TRBV29-1 and TRBJ2-1; the D region possibly corresponds to TRBD2 (6 bases align). The TCR originated in a middle-aged woman with HIV. The specimen comprised unsorted PBMCs, sampled 0.5 years after starting antiretroviral therapy. The CDR3 region: CSVDQRDEQFF. The nucleotides read TGCAGCGTTGATCAGCGGGATGAGCAGTTCTTC.